These 18 T cell receptor beta chains originate from one sample sequenced in a study of blood T cell repertoires in COVID-19. The protocol was immunoSEQ multiplex PCR, while the TCRdb copy is restricted to in-frame clones and leaves out a portion. The data contain 250,000 or so clones, 75% to 90% of them singletons. Sequenced input: PBMCs or T cells enriched from blood (not recorded which). The source of these receptors is a woman aged 50 to 60 who had recovered from COVID-19.

In its sample, this clone was seen a few times. The chain recombines TRBV6-5 with TRBJ1-2, with D perhaps TRBD1 (6 bases). V lost 7 bases, J lost 7 bases, and 19 bases lay in between. CDR3 length: 14 amino acids. Per the germline V gene, CDR1 is MNHEY and CDR2 is SVGAGI. CDR3 sequence reads: CASNPKGHRPGYTF. The CDR3 nucleotides are TGTGCCAGCAACCCGAAGGGACACCGCCCTGGCTACACCTTC.

The J gene is TRBJ2-7, the V gene TRBV28, with D perhaps matching TRBD1 (5 bases). The CDR3 extends over 14 amino acids. From germline, CDR1 is MDHEN and CDR2 SYDVKM. Trimming stripped 2 bases from V and 0 bases from J, with 8 bases between. The CDR3 bases are TGTGCCAGCAGTTTACCGGACACCTCCTACGAGCAGTACTTC. Its translation: CASSLPDTSYEQYF.

This chain links TRBV24-1 with TRBJ2-1, with 8 bases matching TRBD2. CDR3 length: 18 residues. The ends lost 3 bases at V and 0 bases at J; junction bases unmatched: 9. Germline CDR1 reads KGHDR; CDR2 reads SFDVKD. The CDR3 sequence is CATSDPVAGSLSYNEQFF. The CDR3 nucleotides are TGTGCCACCAGTGATCCTGTAGCGGGGTCCCTCTCCTACAATGAGCAGTTCTTC.

The chain combines TRBV5-4 with TRBJ2-2; D is possibly TRBD2 (5 bases). CDR1 and CDR2 (germline): SGHNT, YYREEE (reference sequence). Trimming removed 0 bases at V and 5 bases at J, with 11 bases between. CDR3 length: 15 amino acids. CDR3 sequence: CASSLDLATTGELFF. In DNA, the CDR3 is TGTGCCAGCAGCTTGGATTTAGCGACGACCGGGGAGCTGTTTTTT.

The chain couples TRBV29-1 to TRBJ2-7; tentatively, D is TRBD2 (5 bases). The CDR3 is made up of 14 amino acids. Germline assignment: CDR1 SQVTM and CDR2 ANQGSEA. Trimming removed 7 bases from V and 2 bases from J, with 18 bases in between. The CDR3 DNA reads as TGCAGCGCCGCCGCCTCTGCGGGCACCTACGAGCAGTACTTC. This codes for CSAAASAGTYEQYF.

The V call is TRBV28, the J call TRBJ1-5, with D possibly being TRBD1 (6 bases). V gave up 6 bases and J gave up 3 bases, with 12 bases separating them. From germline, CDR1 is MDHEN and CDR2 SYDVKM. This CDR3 is 14 amino acids long. For the CDR3, the DNA is TGTGCCAGCAGATCGACAGGCTACAATCAGCCCCAGCATTTT. Protein sequence: CASRSTGYNQPQHF.

A single count supports this clone. The CDR3 loop is CASSSGGVADGGSTDTQYF. CDR3 DNA sequence: TGTGCCAGCAGCTCTGGCGGAGTAGCGGACGGGGGGAGCACAGATACGCAGTATTTT. This chain connects TRBV28 to TRBJ2-3; TRBD2 agrees at 7 bases. There are 19 residues in the CDR3. With 6 bases clipped from V and 0 bases from J, the junction kept 18 bases outside the gene matches. Germline-derived CDR1 and CDR2 are MDHEN and SYDVKM.

Regarding this clone: Other DNA sequences from this sample encode an identical CDR3 as well. The chain has TRBV5-4 and TRBJ2-2; D is undetermined. V dropped 3 bases and J dropped 1 base, with 7 bases sitting between them. In germline, CDR1 is SGHNT, CDR2 YYREEE (reference sequence). CDR3 size: 14 residues. CDR3 protein: CASSSGQNTGELFF. Here the CDR3 DNA reads TGTGCCAGCAGCTCAGGCCAGAACACCGGGGAGCTGTTTTTT.

The V call is TRBV27, the J call TRBJ2-7; D may be TRBD1 (5 bases). The V gene lost 3 bases and the J gene lost 3 bases, with 12 bases spanning the gap. The CDR3 extends over 14 amino acids. Germline CDR1 MNHEY, CDR2 SMNVEV (reference sequence). The CDR3 coding sequence is TGTGCCAGCAGTTTCGGTGGGGCCAGCTACGAGCAGTACTTC. Translating gives CASSFGGASYEQYF.

The V and J genes are TRBV24-1 and TRBJ1-1; possible D gene TRBD1, 6 bases. Germline-derived CDR1 and CDR2 are KGHDR and SFDVKD. The CDR3 consists of 15 residues. The germline V and J ends were trimmed by 3 bases and 1 base, with 11 bases remaining between them. Written as DNA, the CDR3 is TGTGCCACCAGTGATGCTGGACAGCCGAACACTGAAGCTTTCTTT. Translating gives CATSDAGQPNTEAFF.

The V call is TRBV7-9, the J call TRBJ2-2; TRBD1 aligns across 11 bases. With 5 bases clipped from V and 6 bases from J, the junction kept 8 bases outside the gene matches. In germline, CDR1 is SEHNR, CDR2 FQNEAQ (reference sequence). This CDR3 has 16 amino acids. CDR3 sequence reads: CASSPRGTGGPGELFF. CDR3 sequence (DNA): TGTGCCAGCAGCCCAAGGGGGACAGGGGGACCCGGGGAGCTGTTTTTT.

The chain carries TRBV3-1 (or the pseudogene TRBV3-2) and TRBJ2-3, with 10 bases identical to TRBD2. Germline V lookup: CDR1 LGHDT, CDR2 YNNKEL (reference sequence). CDR3 length: 16 amino acids. V lost 4 bases, J lost 4 bases, and 8 bases stayed unmatched. Written as DNA, the CDR3 is TGTGCCAGCAGCCCGGGGACTAGCGAATTCGCAGATACGCAGTATTTT. Translation gives CASSPGTSEFADTQYF.

V and J are TRBV2 and TRBJ1-5; D might be TRBD1 (5 bases). V was clipped by 7 bases and J by 6 bases, with 13 bases between them. From germline, CDR1 is SNHLY and CDR2 FYNNEI. The CDR3 length is 13 residues. The CDR3 nucleotides are TGTGCCAGCACGGGGGGGAGGGGTCAGCCCCAGCATTTT. Its translation is CASTGGRGQPQHF.

The chain has TRBV7-8 and TRBJ2-5; D unresolved. The germline V and J ends were trimmed by 1 base and 1 base, with 13 bases remaining between them. CDR3 length: 16 residues. The germline CDR1 and CDR2 sequences are SGHVS and FQNEAQ. CDR3 nucleotide sequence: TGTGCCAGCAGCTTAGTGTCACCGGGTTCCCAAGAGACCCAGTACTTC. This codes for CASSLVSPGSQETQYF. Drawing the rest from reference TRBV7-8 and TRBJ2-5, the complete variable domain is GAGVSQSPRYKVAKRGQDVALRCDPISGHVSLFWYQQALGQGPEFLTYFQNEAQLDKSGLPSDRFFAERPEGSVSTLKIQRTQQEDSAVYLCASSLVSPGSQETQYFGPGTRLLVL.

The V call is TRBV24-1, the J call TRBJ2-1; TRBD2 matches 15 bases. Losses at the gene ends were 4 bases for V and 9 bases for J; bases not matched to a gene: 9. This CDR3 contains 17 residues. CDR1 and CDR2 (germline): KGHDR, SFDVKD. The CDR3 DNA is TGTGCCACCAGTGACCGTCGGACTAGCGGGAGGGTGGGTGAGCAGTTCTTC. This sequence encodes CATSDRRTSGRVGEQFF.

This clone was seen a single time. CDR3 sequence: CASSLSGYSGNTIYF. CDR3 DNA sequence: TGTGCCAGCAGTTTATCAGGGTACTCTGGAAACACCATATATTTT. The chain links TRBV28 to TRBJ1-3, with a weak D call TRBD1 (5 bases). The germline V gene encodes CDR1 MDHEN and CDR2 SYDVKM. Trimming cost V 1 base and J 0 bases, with 7 bases left between them. This CDR3 contains 15 residues.

V usage is TRBV5-4 and J usage is TRBJ1-1, with D possibly matching TRBD1 (6 bases). Germline V gene data show CDR1 as SGHNT and CDR2 as YYREEE (reference sequence). Trimming removed 5 bases at V and 1 base at J, with 15 bases between. The CDR3 consists of 15 residues. CDR3 bases: TGTGCCAGCAGTCGTACAGGGACGGGGAACACTGAAGCTTTCTTT. It specifies CASSRTGTGNTEAFF.

The chain carries TRBV7-9 and TRBJ2-7, with 10 bases that match TRBD2. The CDR3 covers 14 residues. The V segment lost 5 bases and the J segment 8 bases; nucleotides outside the gene matches: 9. Per germline, CDR1 SEHNR and CDR2 FQNEAQ (reference sequence). The CDR3 DNA is TGTGCCAGCAGCCCAGAGCGGGAGGGCCGGAAGCAGTACTTC. It is translated as CASSPEREGRKQYF.